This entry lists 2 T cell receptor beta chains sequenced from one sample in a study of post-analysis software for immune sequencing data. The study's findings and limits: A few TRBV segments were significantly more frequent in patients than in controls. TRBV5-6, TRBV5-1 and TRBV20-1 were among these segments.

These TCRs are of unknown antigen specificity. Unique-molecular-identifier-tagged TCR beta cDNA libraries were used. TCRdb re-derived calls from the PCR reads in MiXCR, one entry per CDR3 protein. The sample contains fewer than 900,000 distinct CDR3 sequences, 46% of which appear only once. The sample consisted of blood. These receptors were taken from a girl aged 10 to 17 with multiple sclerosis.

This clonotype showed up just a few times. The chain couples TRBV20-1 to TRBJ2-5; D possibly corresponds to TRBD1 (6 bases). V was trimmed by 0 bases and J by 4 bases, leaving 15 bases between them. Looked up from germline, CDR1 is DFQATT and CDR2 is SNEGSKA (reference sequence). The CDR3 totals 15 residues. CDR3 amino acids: CSARDWPARGETQYF. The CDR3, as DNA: TGCAGTGCTAGAGATTGGCCAGCCAGGGGAGAGACCCAGTACTTC.

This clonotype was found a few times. CDR3 sequence reads: CSVAKAENYEQYF. Written as DNA, the CDR3 is TGCAGCGTTGCTAAAGCGGAGAACTACGAGCAGTACTTC. The rearrangement links TRBV29-1 to TRBJ2-5; perhaps TRBD2 as D (5 bases). The J call may be wrong; the DNA end is better matched by TRBJ2-7. CDR3 length: 13 amino acids. Per germline, CDR1 SQVTM and CDR2 ANQGSEA.